This entry features one T cell receptor (beta chain) sequence. There are 18 residues in the CDR3. The V gene end was trimmed by 2 bases and the J gene end by 0 bases; junction bases not matched to a gene: 9. In germline, CDR1 is LNHNV, CDR2 YYDKDF (reference sequence). It was by two-round multiplex PCR that TCR beta CDR3 was amplified from genomic DNA. First-round PCR used primers specific to each TRBV and TRBJ gene. TCRdb re-called the multiplex PCR reads through MiXCR, storing one row per CDR3 protein. The sample has around 59,000 distinct CDR3 sequences; 26% are singletons. The data were taken from a study of prognosis after radiotherapy for stage I lung cancer.

The source was PBMCs, collected before or after stereotactic body radiation therapy (not recorded which). The sequence was obtained from a donor aged 50 or older with non-small cell lung cancer. The rearrangement links TRBV15 to TRBJ2-4, with 8 bases lining up with TRBD2. The DNA for the CDR3 is TGTGCCACCAGCAGAAGAGGTAAGCGGGGGATAGCCAAAAACATTCAGTACTTC. Its protein product is CATSRRGKRGIAKNIQYF.